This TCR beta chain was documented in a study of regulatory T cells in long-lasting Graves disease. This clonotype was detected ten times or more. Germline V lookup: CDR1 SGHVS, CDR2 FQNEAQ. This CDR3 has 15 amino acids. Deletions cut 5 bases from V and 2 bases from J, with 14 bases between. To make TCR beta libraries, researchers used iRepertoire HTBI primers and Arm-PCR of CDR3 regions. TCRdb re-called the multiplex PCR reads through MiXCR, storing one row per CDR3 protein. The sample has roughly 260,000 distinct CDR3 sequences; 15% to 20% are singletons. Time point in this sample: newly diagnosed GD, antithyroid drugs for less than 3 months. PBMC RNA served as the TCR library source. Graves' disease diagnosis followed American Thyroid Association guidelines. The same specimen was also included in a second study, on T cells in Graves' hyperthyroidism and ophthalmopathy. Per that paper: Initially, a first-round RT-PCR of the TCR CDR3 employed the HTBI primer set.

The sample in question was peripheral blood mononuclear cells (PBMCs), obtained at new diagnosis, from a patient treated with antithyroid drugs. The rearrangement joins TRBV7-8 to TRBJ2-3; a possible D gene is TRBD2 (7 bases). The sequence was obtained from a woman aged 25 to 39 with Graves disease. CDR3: CASSKEGGITDTQYF. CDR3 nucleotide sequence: TGTGCCAGCAGCAAGGAGGGGGGGATCACAGATACGCAGTATTTT.